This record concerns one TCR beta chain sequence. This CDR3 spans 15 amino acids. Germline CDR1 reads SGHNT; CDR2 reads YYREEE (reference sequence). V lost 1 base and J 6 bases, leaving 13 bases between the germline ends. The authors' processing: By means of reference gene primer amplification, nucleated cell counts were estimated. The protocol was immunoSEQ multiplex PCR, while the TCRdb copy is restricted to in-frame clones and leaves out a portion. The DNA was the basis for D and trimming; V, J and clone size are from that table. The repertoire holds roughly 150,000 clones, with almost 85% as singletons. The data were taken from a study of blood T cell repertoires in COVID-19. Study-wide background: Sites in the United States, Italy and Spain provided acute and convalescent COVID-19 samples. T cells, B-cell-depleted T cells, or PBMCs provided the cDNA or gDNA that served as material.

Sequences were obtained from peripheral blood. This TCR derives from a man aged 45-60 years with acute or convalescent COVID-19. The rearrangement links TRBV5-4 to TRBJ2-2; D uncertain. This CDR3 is CASSLSIPEAGELFF. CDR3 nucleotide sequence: TGTGCCAGCAGCTTGAGCATCCCCGAAGCCGGGGAGCTGTTTTTT.